This T cell receptor (beta chain) was sequenced during a study of T cell responses to AZD1222 COVID-19 vaccine. Study-wide results and limits: Mapped onto spike, vaccine-associated CD4 TCRs spanned it and were dominant at 160-218 and 743-854. Baseline seropositives among AZD1222 recipients totaled only five to seven.

This clone turned up a few times. What it recognizes is unknown. Profiled with immunoSEQ multiplex PCR; TCRdb holds only in-frame clones, not every one. This table has 100,000 to 150,000 clones, roughly 89% appearing once. This sequence was found in an adult in good health. The source material was peripheral blood, sampled on day 0 of MenACWY control vaccination.

The CDR3 region has the DNA TGTGCCAGCAGTAGGGGGGAGACCCAGTACTTC. This sequence encodes CASSRGETQYF. This chain uses TRBV2 with TRBJ2-5; possibly TRBD1 for D (6 bases). V was trimmed by 5 bases and J by 5 bases, leaving 6 bases between them. Germline V lookup: CDR1 SNHLY, CDR2 FYNNEI. This CDR3 region has 11 residues.